Listed here are 20 T cell receptor beta chains from one sample, sequenced in a study of OX40 agonist ivuxolimab in advanced cancers. This table comes from immunoSEQ multiplex PCR, and its TCRdb copy is limited to in-frame clones, with some not included. The data hold more than 75,000 clones, with approximately 80% observed a single time. This specimen was CD4+ or CD8+ T cells sorted from blood, taken in a trial of the OX40 agonist ivuxolimab. The receptors were sampled from an adult with an advanced solid tumor such as melanoma, head and neck, liver or kidney cancer.

The chain has TRBV6-5 and TRBJ2-7; no definite D call. CDR1 is MNHEY and CDR2 is SVGAGI in the germline V gene. This CDR3 has 13 amino acids. Trimming stripped 1 base from V and 3 bases from J, with 7 bases between. The CDR3 here is CASSYYLGYEQYF. The DNA of the CDR3 is TGTGCCAGCAGTTACTACCTGGGCTACGAGCAGTACTTC.

The chain joins TRBV15 to TRBJ2-3; 9 positions agree with TRBD2. From germline, CDR1 is LNHNV and CDR2 YYDKDF (reference sequence). Trimming took 3 bases from V and 4 from J; bases not matched to a gene: 14. CDR3 length: 18 amino acids. CDR3 DNA: TGTGCCACCAGCAGCTACAGTCCTCAGCGGGAGGCCCCAGATACGCAGTATTTT. The encoded protein is CATSSYSPQREAPDTQYF.

CDR3 protein: CSVGVQMNTEAFF. Here the CDR3 DNA reads TGCAGCGTTGGTGTACAGATGAACACTGAAGCTTTCTTT. This chain joins TRBV29-1 and TRBJ1-1; D gene ambiguous. V lost 4 bases and J 0 bases, leaving 9 bases between the germline ends. CDR1 is SQVTM and CDR2 is ANQGSEA in the germline V gene. The CDR3 has 13 amino acids. Together with reference TRBV29-1 and TRBJ1-1, the CDR3 gives the full variable domain: SAVISQKPSRDICQRGTSLTIQCQVDSQVTMMFWYRQQPGQSLTLIATANQGSEATYESGFVIDKFPISRPNLTFSTLTVSNMSPEDSSIYLCSVGVQMNTEAFFGQGTRLTVV.

The chain combines TRBV30 with TRBJ1-1, with a weak D call TRBD1 (5 bases). CDR1 GTSNPN and CDR2 SVGIG come from the germline V gene (reference sequence). This CDR3 comprises 14 residues. V lost 2 bases to trimming and J lost 1 base, with 11 bases between them. CDR3 region: CAWSRQRQNTEAFF. The CDR3, as DNA: TGTGCCTGGAGTAGACAGCGGCAGAACACTGAAGCTTTCTTT.

This clone was recorded a few times. The gene calls are TRBV15 and TRBJ1-2; tentative D call: TRBD1 (6 bases). Trimming left V 0 bases short and J 9 bases short, with 14 bases between. The CDR3 loop spans 14 amino acids. Per the germline V gene, CDR1 is LNHNV and CDR2 is YYDKDF (reference sequence). The CDR3: CATSRERGAISYTF. The CDR3 region has the DNA TGTGCCACCAGCAGAGAACGGGGGGCTATAAGCTACACCTTC. The whole variable domain, remainder taken from reference TRBV15 and TRBJ1-2, is DAMVIQNPRYQVTQFGKPVTLSCSQTLNHNVMYWYQQKSSQAPKLLFHYYDKDFNNEADTPDNFQSRRPNTSFCFLDIRSPGLGDTAMYLCATSRERGAISYTFGSGTRLTVV.

The chain recombines TRBV30 with TRBJ1-1; 8 nucleotides match TRBD1. Germline V lookup: CDR1 GTSNPN, CDR2 SVGIG (reference sequence). The V segment lost 2 bases and the J segment 6 bases; nucleotides outside the gene matches: 5. The CDR3 extends over 13 amino acids. This CDR3 reads CAWSTGGIAEAFF. CDR3 DNA sequence: TGTGCCTGGAGTACAGGGGGGATCGCTGAAGCTTTCTTT.

The V and J genes are TRBV5-4 and TRBJ2-3, with unresolved D. Trimming left V 4 bases short and J 5 bases short, with 14 bases between. CDR1 and CDR2 from the germline V gene are SGHNT and YYREEE (reference sequence). This CDR3 is 14 amino acids long. CDR3 DNA: TGTGCCAGCAGCCGGGTCTTGGTGGAAGATACGCAGTATTTT. Protein product: CASSRVLVEDTQYF.

As concerns this clone: A junction end diverges from the germline sequence, so it may reflect a read error. The chain carries TRBV15 and TRBJ1-5; D gene unclear. The germline V gene encodes CDR1 LNHNV and CDR2 YYDKDF (reference sequence). CDR3 length equals 14 residues. DNA of the CDR3: TGTGCCACCAGCGGAGACGGGAGGGATCAGCCCCAGCATTTT. Amino acid sequence: CATSGDGRDQPQHF.

This chain links TRBV19 with TRBJ2-1; D perhaps matches TRBD2 (5 bases). Germline V gene data show CDR1 as LNHDA and CDR2 as SQIVND (reference sequence). Trimming shortened V by 6 bases and J by 0 bases, and 12 bases separated the two germline ends. The CDR3 has 15 amino acids. DNA for the CDR3: TGTGCCAGTAGGGCCACGGGGAGCTCCTACAATGAGCAGTTCTTC. Protein: CASRATGSSYNEQFF.

CDR3 amino acids: CASSSKTVTFNQPQHF. Written as DNA, the CDR3 is TGTGCCAGCAGTTCAAAGACTGTTACTTTCAATCAGCCCCAGCATTTT. The chain joins TRBV6-6 to TRBJ1-5, with no clear D. This CDR3 contains 16 residues. Germline V gene data show CDR1 as MNHNY and CDR2 as SVGAGI (reference sequence). Trimming took off 4 bases at V and 3 bases at J, with 16 bases between the two ends.

The genes are TRBV4-1 and TRBJ1-5; D is undetermined. Germline assignment: CDR1 MGHRA and CDR2 YSYEKL. The V end lost 5 bases, the J end lost 7 bases, and 15 bases lay between the germline ends. The CDR3 loop spans 14 amino acids. CDR3 protein: CASSSNAGTQPQHF. The CDR3 DNA sequence: TGCGCCAGCAGCTCAAACGCGGGTACCCAGCCCCAGCATTTT.

The rearrangement uses TRBV7-9 and TRBJ1-1; D unresolved. V lost 2 bases, J lost 2 bases, and 12 bases lay in between. Germline CDR1 SEHNR, CDR2 FQNEAQ (reference sequence). The CDR3 covers 15 residues. DNA for the CDR3: TGTGCCAGCAGCTTATTTCGGTCCGCTAACACTGAAGCTTTCTTT. Translated: CASSLFRSANTEAFF.

The chain carries TRBV14 and TRBJ2-1; 14 bases match TRBD2. V was clipped by 3 bases and J by 5 bases; unmatched bases: 9. The CDR3 consists of 18 residues. Germline V lookup: CDR1 SGHDN, CDR2 FVKESK. The CDR3 bases are TGTGCCAGCAGCCAGACCGGGACTAGCGGGAGTTTGGACAATGAGCAGTTCTTC. This sequence encodes CASSQTGTSGSLDNEQFF.

This clone has just one count. The chain combines TRBV29-1 with TRBJ1-5, with 7 bases aligning to TRBD1. This CDR3 comprises 13 residues. CDR1 SQVTM and CDR2 ANQGSEA come from the germline V gene. J gave up 6 bases and V 3 bases, and 5 bases lay outside the gene matches. Here the CDR3 reads CSVDVGGGQPQHF. DNA for the CDR3: TGCAGCGTTGACGTAGGGGGCGGTCAGCCCCAGCATTTT. The whole variable domain, remainder taken from reference TRBV29-1 and TRBJ1-5, is SAVISQKPSRDICQRGTSLTIQCQVDSQVTMMFWYRQQPGQSLTLIATANQGSEATYESGFVIDKFPISRPNLTFSTLTVSNMSPEDSSIYLCSVDVGGGQPQHFGDGTRLSIL.

The V and J genes are TRBV19 and TRBJ2-3, with D perhaps matching TRBD1 or TRBD2 (5 bases each). V lost 5 bases to trimming and J lost 0 bases, with 9 bases between them. Germline loops: CDR1 LNHDA, CDR2 SQIVND (reference sequence). The CDR3 sequence is 14 residues long. The DNA of the CDR3 is TGTGCCAGTAGTCCTGGGGGTAGCACAGATACGCAGTATTTT. Protein product: CASSPGGSTDTQYF. The variable domain in full, with the rest retrieved from reference TRBV19 and TRBJ2-3, is DGGITQSPKYLFRKEGQNVTLSCEQNLNHDAMYWYRQDPGQGLRLIYYSQIVNDFQKGDIAEGYSVSREKKESFPLTVTSAQKNPTAFYLCASSPGGSTDTQYFGPGTRLTVL.

This chain links TRBV19 with TRBJ2-3; D tentatively reads TRBD1 or TRBD2 (5 bases each). The CDR3 runs to 13 residues. Germline CDR1 and CDR2: LNHDA and SQIVND (reference sequence). V was pared by 8 bases and J by 1 base, with 10 bases between. This CDR3 reads CASALGGTDTQYF. DNA of the CDR3: TGTGCCAGTGCGTTGGGGGGCACAGATACGCAGTATTTT.

The chain links TRBV6-6 to TRBJ2-3; D is undetermined. The CDR3 is 11 residues long. CDR1 is MNHNY, CDR2 SVGAGI, per germline (reference sequence). Trimming cost V 2 bases and J 5 bases, with 2 bases left between them. CDR3 amino acids: CASSYQDTQYF. In DNA, the CDR3 is TGTGCCAGCAGTTACCAAGATACGCAGTATTTT.

The J gene is TRBJ2-7, the V gene TRBV7-2; 8 bases fit TRBD1. Germline loops: CDR1 SGHTA, CDR2 FQGNSA. J was trimmed by 2 bases and V by 5 bases; bases with no gene match: 8. The CDR3 sequence is 15 residues long. CDR3 DNA sequence: TGTGCCAGCAGCAAGGACAGGGCCCTTACCTACGAGCAGTACTTC. Its protein product is CASSKDRALTYEQYF.

The V gene is TRBV7-2, the J gene TRBJ2-3; no clear D gene. The CDR3 has 12 amino acids. V lost 5 bases and J 6 bases, leaving 9 bases between the germline ends. CDR1 and CDR2 from the germline V gene are SGHTA and FQGNSA. The CDR3 sequence: CASSQWPDTQYF. The CDR3 coding sequence is TGTGCCAGCAGCCAATGGCCTGATACGCAGTATTTT.

The V and J genes are TRBV29-1 and TRBJ2-7, with D possibly TRBD1 on 6 matching bases. Looked up from germline, CDR1 is SQVTM and CDR2 is ANQGSEA. V lost 3 bases, J lost 1 base, and 13 bases lay in between. The CDR3 sequence is 14 residues long. The CDR3 DNA is TGCAGCGTTGATTTGGGCAGGGGATCCTACGAGCAGTACTTC. As protein: CSVDLGRGSYEQYF.